This T cell receptor beta chain was profiled in a study of Graves' ophthalmopathy and Graves' hyperthyroidism. Study-level information: Specimen type is peripheral blood, obtained at initial diagnosis before any treatment. Study results and caveats: Predictions made by the model for ophthalmopathy progression reached 65% to 71% sensitivity and approximately 78% specificity. The authors also found most expanded thyroid clonotypes above 0.001 frequency in blood.

A diagnosis was made from clinical symptoms together with serum thyroxine, TRAb, thyroid ultrasound and orbital computed tomography. The CDR3 length is 14 residues. In germline, CDR1 is MNHEY, CDR2 SVGAGI. The germline V and J ends were trimmed by 0 bases and 12 bases, with 18 bases remaining between them. About this clonotype: Its antigen is not known. A much bigger clone sits one base away, suggesting this may be a read error.

Amplifying from RNA transcripts, the study obtained TCR beta CDR3 regions. The library came from an HTBI-primed first-round RT-PCR and a second-round multiplex PCR. One entry per CDR3 protein, called by TCRdb with MiXCR from the multiplex PCR reads. This table has approximately 410,000 distinct CDR3 sequences, roughly 15% appearing once. The sequenced material came from peripheral blood. The V gene is TRBV6-5, the J gene TRBJ2-7; D is perhaps TRBD1 or TRBD2 (5 bases each). The clonotype originates from a woman aged 18-30 years with stable Graves' hyperthyroidism. The CDR3 DNA follows: TGTGCCAGCAGTTACTCTGGTCAGGGAGCCTTTCGGTACTTC. Amino acid sequence: CASSYSGQGAFRYF.